A single sample is the source of the 20 T cell receptor beta chains below, sequenced in a study of cytomegalovirus exposure and HLA in healthy donors. PCR primers comprised 60 Vbeta and 13 Jbeta primers. Repertoires were generated with immunoSEQ multiplex PCR, while TCRdb's copy carries only in-frame clones and drops some. Of about 120,000 clones listed, about 68% were seen once; the top ten hold approximately 10%. The sequencing input was PBMCs. The receptors come from a woman in her forties or fifties in good health and CMV-seropositive.

CDR3 in amino acids: CASSTLRTSGRPQETQYF. The CDR3 region has the DNA TGTGCCAGCAGCACCTTAAGGACTAGCGGGAGACCTCAAGAGACCCAGTACTTC. This chain uses TRBV27 with TRBJ2-5; TRBD2 agrees at 13 bases. Germline V CDR1 and CDR2: MNHEY, SMNVEV (reference sequence). The J segment lost 2 bases and the V segment lost 6 bases, leaving 12 bases of the junction unmatched. The CDR3 length is 18 residues.

This chain connects TRBV6-5 to TRBJ2-7, with 8 positions matching TRBD2. CDR3 length equals 16 residues. Looked up from germline, CDR1 is MNHEY and CDR2 is SVGAGI. After removal of 2 bases from V and 1 base from J, the junction contained 7 bases not matched to a gene. The CDR3 loop is CASSYGSGTASYEQYF. In DNA form, the CDR3 reads TGTGCCAGCAGTTACGGTAGCGGGACGGCATCCTACGAGCAGTACTTC.

This clone was seen more than once but under ten times. This chain uses TRBV30 with TRBJ1-4, with 8 positions matching TRBD1. Looked up from germline, CDR1 is GTSNPN and CDR2 is SVGIG (reference sequence). The CDR3 length is 15 residues. Trimming took 2 bases from V and 7 from J; bases not matched to a gene: 9. As DNA, the CDR3 is TGTGCCTGGAGTCGAATAATAGGGACAGGTGAAAAACTGTTTTTT. Encoded protein: CAWSRIIGTGEKLFF.

The rearrangement uses TRBV4-3 and TRBJ2-5, with D possibly matching TRBD2 (5 bases). Trimming stripped 4 bases from V and 1 base from J, with 13 bases between. Per germline, CDR1 LGHNA and CDR2 YSLEER. This CDR3 is 15 amino acids long. Here the CDR3 DNA reads TGCGCCAGCAGCCCCTTACCGGGATCCCAAGAGACCCAGTACTTC. Translating it yields CASSPLPGSQETQYF.

This clone appeared a few times. V and J are TRBV11-2 and TRBJ1-4, with D unclear. This CDR3 region has 13 residues. The V gene lost 5 bases and the J gene lost 6 bases, with 10 bases spanning the gap. Germline V gene sequence: CDR1 SGHAT, CDR2 FQNNGV. The CDR3 loop is CASSEVGYEKLFF. Here the CDR3 DNA reads TGTGCCAGCAGCGAGGTCGGTTATGAAAAACTGTTTTTT.

The chain couples TRBV28 to TRBJ2-7; D might be TRBD2 (5 bases). V was trimmed by 6 bases and J by 3 bases, leaving 21 bases between them. Germline V lookup: CDR1 MDHEN, CDR2 SYDVKM. The CDR3 is made up of 16 amino acids. The CDR3 DNA sequence: TGTGCCAGCAGACCCGGACGGAGTATCGGGGACTACGAGCAGTACTTC. Its translation: CASRPGRSIGDYEQYF.

This chain joins TRBV4-1 and TRBJ2-5; 13 bases match TRBD2. The CDR3 covers 18 residues. V lost 4 bases, J lost 4 bases, and 12 bases stayed unmatched. Germline CDR1 reads MGHRA; CDR2 reads YSYEKL. The CDR3, as DNA: TGCGCCAGCAGCCTAACTAGCGGGGGGGCCTTAAGGCCAGAGACCCAGTACTTC. This gives the protein CASSLTSGGALRPETQYF.

The chain couples TRBV10-1 to TRBJ2-2; no clear D gene. Trimming cost V 4 bases and J 4 bases, with 4 bases left between them. The CDR3 has 12 residues. Germline V gene data show CDR1 as WNHNN and CDR2 as SYGVQD (reference sequence). The CDR3 nucleotides read TGCGCCAGCAGTGGAGCCACCGGGGAGCTGTTTTTT. Translating it yields CASSGATGELFF.

This chain uses TRBV28 with TRBJ1-4; 9 bases agree with TRBD1. In germline, CDR1 is MDHEN, CDR2 SYDVKM. The CDR3 consists of 15 residues. V lost 5 bases and J lost 7; bases outside the gene matches: 8. This CDR3 is CASSPQGTGTEKLFF. CDR3 DNA sequence: TGTGCCAGCAGTCCTCAAGGGACAGGGACTGAAAAACTGTTTTTT. The variable domain in full, with the rest retrieved from reference TRBV28 and TRBJ1-4, is DVKVTQSSRYLVKRTGEKVFLECVQDMDHENMFWYRQDPGLGLRLIYFSYDVKMKEKGDIPEGYSVSREKKERFSLILESASTNQTSMYLCASSPQGTGTEKLFFGSGTQLSVL.

This chain joins TRBV5-1 and TRBJ1-3, with D unresolved. Germline lookup yields CDR1 SGHRS and CDR2 YFSETQ. V was shortened by 0 bases and J by 4 bases, with 8 bases between the two germline ends. The length of the CDR3 is 14 residues. The CDR3 protein is CASSLAGYGNTIYF. Written as DNA, the CDR3 is TGCGCCAGCAGCTTGGCGGGGTACGGAAACACCATATATTTT.

This clone showed up just a few times. The chain couples TRBV19 to TRBJ2-5, with 7 bases lining up with TRBD1. Losses at the gene ends were 6 bases for V and 2 bases for J; bases not matched to a gene: 15. Germline V gives CDR1 LNHDA, CDR2 SQIVND (reference sequence). This CDR3 is built from 17 residues. CDR3 in DNA: TGTGCCAGTAGCCCCCTCCCGACAGGGAAAGTACAAGAGACCCAGTACTTC. The encoded protein is CASSPLPTGKVQETQYF.

This CDR3 reads CASSSESGTYNEQFF. The DNA for the CDR3 is TGTGCCAGCAGCTCAGAGAGCGGGACCTACAATGAGCAGTTCTTC. The rearrangement uses TRBV7-2 and TRBJ2-1; TRBD2 matches at 7 bases. V shed 4 bases and J 2 bases; nucleotides not matched to a gene: 5. The CDR3 is 15 amino acids. The germline V gene encodes CDR1 SGHTA and CDR2 FQGNSA.

The rearrangement uses TRBV29-1 and TRBJ1-4; D is unclear. CDR3 length: 14 amino acids. Looked up from germline, CDR1 is SQVTM and CDR2 is ANQGSEA. Trimming removed 0 bases from V and 3 bases from J, with 8 bases in between. As DNA, the CDR3 is TGCAGCGTTGAAGATATGTCGTCTAATGAAAAACTGTTTTTT. The encoded protein is CSVEDMSSNEKLFF.

The table lists this clone with a few counts. This sequence joins TRBV5-1 and TRBJ2-1; 13 nucleotides line up with TRBD2. J was trimmed by 6 bases and V by 0 bases; bases with no gene match: 6. Germline V gene lookup returns CDR1 SGHRS and CDR2 YFSETQ. The CDR3 has 17 residues. The CDR3 DNA reads TGCGCCAGCAGCTTGGAGACTAGCGGGGGGATACCCAATGAGCAGTTCTTC. As protein: CASSLETSGGIPNEQFF.

This rearrangement joins TRBV7-3 to TRBJ2-1, with D possibly being TRBD2 (5 bases). Germline V gene sequence: CDR1 SGHTA, CDR2 FQGTGA. The CDR3 loop spans 13 amino acids. Trimming cost V 0 bases and J 8 bases, with 8 bases left between them. The CDR3 coding sequence is TGTGCCAGCAGCTTAACATTCGGGGATGAGCAGTTCTTC. Its translation: CASSLTFGDEQFF. Complete variable domain (other parts from reference TRBV7-3 and TRBJ2-1): GAGVSQTPSNKVTEKGKYVELRCDPISGHTALYWYRQSLGQGPEFLIYFQGTGAADDSGLPNDRFFAVRPEGSVSTLKIQRTERGDSAVYLCASSLTFGDEQFFGPGTRLTVL.

The chain carries TRBV11-2 and TRBJ2-2; 8 bases agree with TRBD1. The CDR3 runs 15 residues. From germline, CDR1 is SGHAT and CDR2 FQNNGV. J lost 5 bases, V lost 7 bases, and 9 bases had no gene match. CDR3 loop: CASTVDRGATGELFF. For the CDR3, the DNA is TGTGCCAGCACCGTAGACAGGGGAGCGACCGGGGAGCTGTTTTTT.

The V call is TRBV7-2, the J call TRBJ2-4, with D maybe TRBD1 (5 bases). The length of the CDR3 is 12 residues. Germline values: CDR1 SGHTA, CDR2 FQGNSA. V lost 5 bases and J 6 bases, leaving 8 bases between the germline ends. CDR3 bases: TGTGCCAGCAGCCCCCAGGGAAACATTCAGTACTTC. Its protein product is CASSPQGNIQYF.

This clone was recorded only once. CDR3 DNA sequence: TGCGCCAGCAGTGAGAACACAAGGGGTAGAGCTTTCTTT. Protein product: CASSENTRGRAFF. The rearrangement links TRBV10-2 to TRBJ1-1, with D possibly TRBD1 on 5 matching bases. Germline-derived CDR1 and CDR2 are WSHSY and SAAADI. Between the trimmed V and J ends, which lost 2 bases and 10 bases, there was a span of 14 bases. This CDR3 contains 13 residues.

This chain connects TRBV5-6 to TRBJ2-3, with 15 nucleotides matching TRBD2. This CDR3 is 17 amino acids long. Unmatched junction bases numbered 8, after V lost 4 bases and J lost 5 bases. CDR1 and CDR2 from the germline V gene are SGHDT and YYEEEE. As DNA, the CDR3 is TGTGCCAGCAGCCCCTGGACTAGCGGGGGGGCAAGAGATACGCAGTATTTT. Translated, it gives CASSPWTSGGARDTQYF.

In its sample, this clone was seen once. This chain joins TRBV6-5 and TRBJ1-2; perhaps TRBD1 as D (5 bases). The CDR3 is 12 residues long. The V end lost 7 bases, the J end lost 7 bases, and 13 bases lay between the germline ends. Germline lookup yields CDR1 MNHEY and CDR2 SVGAGI. The CDR3 sequence is CASTSGGVGYTF. CDR3 coding DNA: TGTGCCAGCACCTCTGGGGGGGTTGGCTACACCTTC.